These 25 T cell receptor beta chains were all obtained from the same sample, sequenced in a study of graft-versus-host responses after intestinal transplantation. Using immunoSEQ multiplex PCR, the repertoire was profiled, and TCRdb retains in-frame clones only, with some absent. The sample gives 15,000 to 20,000 clones, approximately 39% of which show up once; roughly 3.5% is in the top ten. Responders labeled with CFSE (about 200,000) were plated with about 200,000 irradiated, violet-dye-labeled stimulators. This sample comprised alloreactive CD8+ T cells from a mixed lymphocyte reaction culture, obtained before intestinal transplant. As to subset: CFSE-low proliferating T cells sorted from roughly six-day pre-transplant mixed lymphocyte reaction (GvH or HvG direction). The receptor source for this set is a human patient who received an intestinal transplant.

The V call is TRBV4-1, the J call TRBJ2-5, with 10 bases matching TRBD2. V shed 4 bases and J 5 bases; nucleotides not matched to a gene: 13. The CDR3 loop spans 17 amino acids. CDR1 is MGHRA and CDR2 is YSYEKL in the germline V gene. The CDR3 DNA reads as TGCGCCAGCAGCCCCAACGGGGCTAGCGGGAGTGGGGAGACCCAGTACTTC. As protein: CASSPNGASGSGETQYF.

The chain employs TRBV5-1 and TRBJ2-3; 11 bases fit TRBD2. The CDR3 is 17 amino acids. J lost 1 base, V lost 5 bases, and 9 bases had no gene match. Germline-derived CDR1 and CDR2 are SGHRS and YFSETQ. The CDR3 region has the DNA TGCGCCAGCAGTTGGAGACTAGCGGGATGGGGCACAGATACGCAGTATTTT. Its protein product is CASSWRLAGWGTDTQYF.

This clone was seen a handful of times. This chain links TRBV5-1 with TRBJ2-5; a weak D match, TRBD1 (5 bases). The germline V and J ends were trimmed by 6 bases and 5 bases, with 14 bases remaining between them. Germline V lookup: CDR1 SGHRS, CDR2 YFSETQ. The CDR3 consists of 13 residues. CDR3 nucleotide sequence: TGCGCCAGCATCGCAGGGATGGATGAGACCCAGTACTTC. Encoded protein: CASIAGMDETQYF. Complete variable domain (other parts from reference TRBV5-1 and TRBJ2-5): KAGVTQTPRYLIKTRGQQVTLSCSPISGHRSVSWYQQTPGQGLQFLFEYFSETQRNKGNFPGRFSGRQFSNSRSEMNVSTLELGDSALYLCASIAGMDETQYFGPGTRLLVL.

The chain couples TRBV7-8 to TRBJ2-1, with D uncertain. Trimming cost V 1 base and J 10 bases, with 11 bases left between them. The CDR3 covers 13 residues. Germline lookup yields CDR1 SGHVS and CDR2 FQNEAQ. CDR3 amino acids: CASSLGPRAEQFF. In DNA form, the CDR3 reads TGTGCCAGCAGCTTAGGACCTAGGGCCGAGCAGTTCTTC. Complete variable domain (other parts from reference TRBV7-8 and TRBJ2-1): GAGVSQSPRYKVAKRGQDVALRCDPISGHVSLFWYQQALGQGPEFLTYFQNEAQLDKSGLPSDRFFAERPEGSVSTLKIQRTQQEDSAVYLCASSLGPRAEQFFGPGTRLTVL.

By share of the sample, this clone is medium-sized (0.01 to 0.1%). V gene TRBV6-1 combines with J gene TRBJ1-2; D is unclear. The CDR3 covers 10 residues. Trimming removed 5 bases at V and 9 bases at J, with 7 bases between. CDR1 and CDR2 from the germline V gene are MNHNS and SASEGT. In DNA, the CDR3 is TGTGCCAGCAGTAAATGGAGCTACACCTTC. As protein: CASSKWSYTF.

This clone was seen a handful of times. This sequence joins TRBV2 and TRBJ2-7; 9 bases line up with TRBD2. Germline V CDR1 and CDR2: SNHLY, FYNNEI. V lost 6 bases, J lost 5 bases, and 8 bases stayed unmatched. There are 14 residues in the CDR3. The CDR3 DNA is TGTGCCAGCAGAAATAGCGGGAGTTCCCACGAGCAGTACTTC. This sequence encodes CASRNSGSSHEQYF.

V gene TRBV27 combines with J gene TRBJ1-1; D call uncertain. Germline CDR1 MNHEY, CDR2 SMNVEV (reference sequence). V was cut by 4 bases and J by 5 bases, with 17 bases left in between. This CDR3 region has 15 residues. CDR3 bases: TGTGCCAGCAGTTCTCGGGTCGCGACGGGGACTGAAGCTTTCTTT. Translating gives CASSSRVATGTEAFF.

This clone has a handful of counts. The CDR3 loop reads CASSPRGGPYEQYF. In DNA, the CDR3 is TGTGCCAGCAGCCCTCGGGGGGGCCCCTACGAGCAGTACTTC. The rearrangement joins TRBV5-5 to TRBJ2-7; TRBD2 agrees at 8 bases. The ends lost 4 bases at V and 2 bases at J; junction bases unmatched: 5. The CDR3 consists of 14 residues. CDR1 and CDR2 from the germline V gene are SGHKS and YYEKEE (reference sequence).

Comment on this clone: Given a far larger clone just one base away, this is likely a sequencing read error. The chain has TRBV5-6 and TRBJ1-5, with D perhaps matching TRBD1 (6 bases). Looked up from germline, CDR1 is SGHDT and CDR2 is YYEEEE. CDR3 length: 15 amino acids. CDR3 bases: TGTGCCACCAGCTTGGAAGGGGGGGGCAATCAGCCCCAGCATTTT. As protein: CATSLEGGGNQPQHF. The full variable domain, in which reference TRBV5-6 and TRBJ1-5 provide the parts outside the CDR3, is DAGVTQSPTHLIKTRGQQVTLRCSPKSGHDTVSWYQQALGQGPQFIFQYYEEEERQRGNFPDRFSGHQFPNYSSELNVNALLLGDSALYLCATSLEGGGNQPQHFGDGTRLSIL.

This clone was seen more than once but under ten times. CDR3 protein: CASSLGAAYEQYF. The CDR3 DNA follows: TGTGCCAGCAGCTTAGGGGCGGCCTACGAGCAGTACTTC. The chain joins TRBV11-2 to TRBJ2-7; D is unclear. V was clipped by 1 base and J by 2 bases, with 6 bases between them. In germline, CDR1 is SGHAT, CDR2 FQNNGV. There are 13 residues in the CDR3.

The V gene is TRBV10-3, the J gene TRBJ2-7, with 12 bases that match TRBD2. The V and J ends lost 0 bases and 5 bases, in that order; junction bases with no gene match: 11. CDR3 length: 18 amino acids. Germline V gene data show CDR1 as ENHRY and CDR2 as SYGVKD. CDR3 nucleotides: TGTGCCATCAGTGAGTCTTCTCGACTAGCGGGAGTTCTGAACGAGCAGTACTTC. Translation: CAISESSRLAGVLNEQYF.

This clone has more than one count but fewer than ten. The chain has TRBV11-2 and TRBJ2-7; D uncertain. The V end was cut by 1 base, the J end by 5 bases, with 12 bases between. Germline V gene sequence: CDR1 SGHAT, CDR2 FQNNGV. This CDR3 contains 14 residues. CDR3 sequence (DNA): TGTGCCAGCAGCTTAGTGGGCCCGCGCCACGAGCAGTACTTC. Its translation: CASSLVGPRHEQYF.

By share, this clone ranks as medium-sized. The chain is built from TRBV2 and TRBJ2-4; weak D call: TRBD1 (6 bases). The CDR3 is made up of 18 amino acids. The V end lost 3 bases, the J end lost 0 bases, and 18 bases lay between the germline ends. Germline values: CDR1 SNHLY, CDR2 FYNNEI. CDR3: CASSDTYRAVEAKNIQYF. The CDR3, as DNA: TGTGCCAGCAGTGATACGTACAGGGCGGTCGAAGCCAAAAACATTCAGTACTTC.

This clone has more than one count but fewer than ten. The chain's CDR3 is CASSVGGSQYEQYF. The DNA of the CDR3 is TGTGCCAGCAGCGTAGGTGGTTCCCAATACGAGCAGTACTTC. The J gene is TRBJ2-7, the V gene TRBV9; D is ambiguous. V was shortened by 0 bases and J by 4 bases, with 11 bases between the two germline ends. The CDR3 spans 14 residues. The germline V gene has CDR1 SGDLS and CDR2 YYNGEE.

The chain carries TRBV2 and TRBJ2-1; 10 positions match TRBD2. The CDR3 is made up of 13 amino acids. Germline trimming cut 9 bases from V and 3 bases from J; bases unmatched to any gene: 2. Germline CDR1 SNHLY, CDR2 FYNNEI. The CDR3 is CASRLAGYNEQFF. CDR3 DNA: TGTGCCAGTCGACTAGCGGGCTACAATGAGCAGTTCTTC.

This clone was detected only once. The V gene is TRBV4-2, the J gene TRBJ1-1, with D possibly matching TRBD1 (6 bases). Trimming shortened V by 4 bases and J by 6 bases, and 18 bases separated the two germline ends. Germline lookup yields CDR1 LGHNA and CDR2 YNFKEQ. The CDR3 is 15 residues long. The CDR3 region has the DNA TGTGCCAGCAGCCCCCGAAGGGGGATGGTACCTGAAGCTTTCTTT. Protein: CASSPRRGMVPEAFF.

This clone occurred a few times. V and J are TRBV6-9 and TRBJ1-1; D may be TRBD1 (6 bases). With 4 bases removed from V and 6 bases from J, the gap between germline ends came to 6 bases. The CDR3 runs 11 residues. CDR1 is MNHGY, CDR2 SVAAGI, per germline. CDR3 residues: CASSSGAEAFF. DNA for the CDR3: TGTGCCAGCAGTTCAGGGGCTGAAGCTTTCTTT.

By share, this clone ranks as medium-sized. The rearrangement links TRBV5-1 to TRBJ2-7; 11 bases fit TRBD1. Germline CDR1 is SGHRS and CDR2 is YFSETQ. The CDR3 covers 14 residues. V lost 4 bases to trimming and J lost 5 bases; unmatched junction nucleotides: 5. In DNA, the CDR3 is TGCGCCAGCAGCCTGGGACAGGGGGAGGACGAGCAGTACTTC. Translation gives CASSLGQGEDEQYF. The full variable domain, its missing parts supplied by reference TRBV5-1 and TRBJ2-7, is KAGVTQTPRYLIKTRGQQVTLSCSPISGHRSVSWYQQTPGQGLQFLFEYFSETQRNKGNFPGRFSGRQFSNSRSEMNVSTLELGDSALYLCASSLGQGEDEQYFGPGTRLTVT.

Sample share makes this clone medium-sized (0.01 to 0.1%). This chain joins TRBV5-4 and TRBJ1-2; D might be TRBD1 (5 bases). The CDR3 runs 13 residues. Per germline, CDR1 SGHNT and CDR2 YYREEE (reference sequence). Between the trimmed V and J ends, which lost 6 bases and 7 bases, there was a span of 16 bases. The CDR3 DNA follows: TGTGCCAGCACCCCGTCGGGGGAGCGTGGCTACACCTTC. Protein: CASTPSGERGYTF.

There are a few counts of this clone. The gene calls are TRBV4-1 and TRBJ1-2, with D perhaps matching TRBD1 (5 bases). Trimming pared 4 bases from V and 3 bases from J, leaving 21 bases between. Per the germline V gene, CDR1 is MGHRA and CDR2 is YSYEKL. The length of the CDR3 is 17 residues. The CDR3 spells CASSPTTVTWGDYGYTF. For the CDR3, the DNA is TGCGCCAGCAGCCCCACGACAGTGACATGGGGTGACTATGGCTACACCTTC.

In the case of this clone: Since a much larger clone is just one base distant, this may be a read error. V usage is TRBV4-1 and J usage is TRBJ2-1; TRBD1 is a possible D gene (5 bases). V lost 4 bases and J 7 bases, leaving 17 bases between the germline ends. The CDR3 contains 15 residues. CDR1 is MGHRA, CDR2 YSYEKL, per germline. CDR3 in amino acids: CASSLMRTLKNEQFF. CDR3 coding DNA: TGCGCCAGCAGCCTGATGCGGACACTCAAGAATGAGCAGTTCTTC.

This clone is judged medium-sized. This chain uses TRBV7-9 with TRBJ1-5; D perhaps matches TRBD1 (5 bases). V lost 3 bases and J 0 bases, leaving 9 bases between the germline ends. In germline, CDR1 is SEHNR, CDR2 FQNEAQ (reference sequence). The CDR3 is 15 amino acids. DNA for the CDR3: TGTGCCAGCAGCTTCGGGGGTTTTAGCAATCAGCCCCAGCATTTT. This gives the protein CASSFGGFSNQPQHF. The variable domain in full, with the rest retrieved from reference TRBV7-9 and TRBJ1-5, is DTGVSQNPRHKITKRGQNVTFRCDPISEHNRLYWYRQTLGQGPEFLTYFQNEAQLEKSRLLSDRFSAERPKGSFSTLEIQRTEQGDSAMYLCASSFGGFSNQPQHFGDGTRLSIL.

CDR3 amino acids: CAIKGGAPSYYEQYF. The CDR3 DNA reads TGTGCCATCAAGGGGGGAGCACCCTCCTACTACGAGCAGTACTTC. The rearrangement joins TRBV10-3 to TRBJ2-7; D possibly matches TRBD1 or TRBD2 (6 bases each). Looked up from germline, CDR1 is ENHRY and CDR2 is SYGVKD. The CDR3 has 15 amino acids. With 7 bases removed from V and 3 bases from J, the gap between germline ends came to 19 bases.

The chain is built from TRBV30 and TRBJ2-2; possible D gene TRBD1, 6 bases. V was trimmed by 7 bases and J by 6 bases, leaving 24 bases between them. The CDR3 runs to 16 residues. Germline CDR1 is GTSNPN and CDR2 is SVGIG (reference sequence). The CDR3 is CAFDRDKVRRPGELFF. CDR3 coding DNA: TGTGCCTTTGATAGGGACAAAGTTCGGAGGCCCGGGGAGCTGTTTTTT.

V gene TRBV27 combines with J gene TRBJ1-2, with a possible D match to TRBD1 (5 bases). The CDR3 consists of 14 residues. V was clipped by 3 bases and J by 4 bases, with 12 bases between them. CDR1 and CDR2 from the germline V gene are MNHEY and SMNVEV (reference sequence). The CDR3 spells CASSFGGNTYGYTF. In DNA form, the CDR3 reads TGTGCCAGCAGTTTCGGGGGTAATACCTATGGCTACACCTTC.